A selection of T cell receptor beta chains follows, all from one sample in a study of T-cell reconstitution after alpha-beta-depleted transplantation in children. TCRdb re-called the PCR reads through MiXCR, storing one row per CDR3 protein. Of fewer than 250,000 distinct CDR3 sequences detected, around a sixth appear once; the ten largest clones hold roughly two fifths. Source: PBMCs, mostly from graft donor cells, taken 360 days after TCRalphabeta/CD19-depleted stem cell transplant. Every receptor here comes from a male patient between 2 and 9 years old who had a stem cell transplant for acute lymphoblastic leukemia, so the T cells may come from the graft donor. The conserved cysteine and the conserved F or W are not part of the CDR3 here.

CDR3 length: 12; V gene: TRBV7-2; J gene: TRBJ2-5; CDR3 protein: ASSSGTGAETQY
CDR3 length: 11; V gene: TRBV14; J gene: TRBJ2-7; CDR3 protein: ASSNPGTYEQY
CDR3 length: 16; V gene: TRBV5-1; J gene: TRBJ2-2; CDR3 protein: ASSLGTLAGGLTGELF
CDR3 length: 14; V gene: TRBV12-3/TRBV12-4; J gene: TRBJ2-2; CDR3 protein: ASSSRGGHDTGELF
CDR3 length: 12; V gene: TRBV11-2; J gene: TRBJ1-2; CDR3 protein: ASSFGGNHYGYT
CDR3 length: 12; V gene: TRBV7-9; J gene: TRBJ2-1; CDR3 protein: ASTRESSYNEQF
CDR3 length: 16; V gene: TRBV5-1; J gene: TRBJ2-3; CDR3 protein: ASSLVVLGEGLGDTQY
CDR3 length: 15; V gene: TRBV4-1; J gene: TRBJ2-7; CDR3 protein: ASSQDRGAAGTYEQY
CDR3 length: 19; V gene: TRBV7-9; J gene: TRBJ2-1; CDR3 protein: ASSRFQIRGPLAGGPNEQF
CDR3 length: 13; V gene: TRBV5-1; J gene: TRBJ2-2; CDR3 protein: ASSRPAGGAGELF
CDR3 length: 11; V gene: TRBV4-3; J gene: TRBJ2-2; CDR3 protein: ASSYGVAGELF
CDR3 length: 9; V gene: TRBV13; J gene: TRBJ2-7; CDR3 protein: ASSRGNEQY
CDR3 length: 12; V gene: TRBV20-1; J gene: TRBJ2-7; CDR3 protein: SARKGQGAAEQY
CDR3 length: 13; V gene: TRBV5-1; J gene: TRBJ2-1; CDR3 protein: ASSSSGDYYNEQF
CDR3 length: 11; V gene: TRBV10-3; J gene: TRBJ2-2; CDR3 protein: AISESYSRELF